Listed below are T cell receptor beta chains from one sample, sequenced in a study of early T cells in non-severe SARS-CoV-2 infection. TCRdb reprocessed the 5' RACE reads via MiXCR and lists one record per CDR3 protein. Among about 56,000 distinct CDR3 sequences listed, 10% to 15% were seen once. The sample consisted of whole blood. The receptors were gathered from an adult who was a healthcare worker with PCR-confirmed SARS-CoV-2 infection or an uninfected control (not recorded which). CDR3s include the opening cysteine and the closing phenylalanine or tryptophan. Fields, in order: clone size, V gene, D gene, J gene, CDR3 protein, CDR3 DNA. A D gene is named only where the DNA matches it firmly. The size entry is marked missing in some rows and otherwise reads once, few, many or a size class.

many,TRBV10-3,-,TRBJ1-2,CAISEGGVAGYTF,TGTGCCATCAGTGAGGGTGGAGTGGCTGGCTACACCTTC
many,TRBV12-3/TRBV12-4,TRBD1,TRBJ2-7,CASSSRDRDNYEQYF,TGTGCCAGCAGTTCCCGGGACAGGGACAACTACGAGCAGTACTTC
many,TRBV9,-,TRBJ2-5,CASSVGGLAVGQETQYF,TGTGCCAGCAGCGTAGGGGGGCTGGCGGTTGGGCAAGAGACCCAGTACTTC
many,TRBV7-3,TRBD2,TRBJ2-3,CASSLAGFADTQYF,TGTGCCAGCAGCCTAGCGGGGTTTGCAGATACGCAGTATTTT
-,TRBV10-1,-,TRBJ2-3,CASSPGPYTDTQYF,TGCGCCAGCAGTCCCGGGCCCTACACAGATACGCAGTATTTT
-,TRBV28,-,TRBJ2-2,CASSFARAGTGELFF,TGTGCCAGCAGTTTCGCGCGGGCAGGAACCGGGGAGCTGTTTTTT
many,TRBV12-3/TRBV12-4,-,TRBJ1-6,CASSSTGSKSSPLHF,TGTGCCAGCAGTTCAACCGGGAGTAAGAGTTCACCCCTCCACTTT
-,TRBV6-1,-,TRBJ2-7,CASILTTPASYEQYF,TGTGCCAGCATCCTGACAACCCCGGCCTCCTACGAGCAGTACTTC
many,TRBV7-6,TRBD2,TRBJ2-3,CASSLGLAGSGTDTQYF,TGTGCCAGCAGCTTAGGACTAGCGGGTAGTGGGACAGATACGCAGTATTTT
many,TRBV18,-,TRBJ2-2,CASSPLPAKPNTGELFF,TGTGCCAGCTCACCCCTACCTGCTAAACCGAACACCGGGGAGCTGTTTTTT
-,TRBV5-7,TRBD2,TRBJ2-1,CASSEGLAGVNEQFF,TGTGCCAGCAGCGAAGGACTAGCGGGAGTAAATGAGCAGTTCTTC
many,TRBV6-1,TRBD2,TRBJ2-2,CASSPRGAVTGELFF,TGTGCCAGCAGTCCGCGGGGGGCCGTCACCGGGGAGCTGTTTTTT
few,TRBV6-5,TRBD1,TRBJ2-7,CASSYSKTGPRVEQYF,TGTGCCAGCAGTTACTCGAAGACAGGGCCACGGGTCGAGCAGTACTTC
many,TRBV5-1,-,TRBJ2-7,CASSKGDTQGIYEQYF,TGCGCCAGCAGCAAAGGGGACACCCAGGGGATCTACGAGCAGTACTTC
-,TRBV29-1,-,TRBJ1-4,CSAGDSQGLGLNEKLFF,TGCAGCGCCGGGGATTCACAGGGATTGGGACTAAATGAAAAACTGTTTTTT
many,TRBV18,TRBD2,TRBJ2-1,CASSPGTTHGEQFF,TGTGCCAGCTCACCCGGGACTACCCATGGTGAGCAGTTCTTC
-,TRBV5-6,-,TRBJ2-7,CASSASPGQAYEQYF,TGTGCCAGCAGCGCCTCCCCGGGACAAGCCTACGAGCAGTACTTC
many,TRBV19,TRBD1,TRBJ1-5,CASSQEGGQNQPQHF,TGTGCCAGTAGCCAGGAAGGGGGACAGAATCAGCCCCAGCATTTT
many,TRBV20-1,TRBD1,TRBJ2-1,CSARGRDRALQFF,TGCAGTGCTAGAGGCCGGGACAGGGCTCTGCAGTTCTTC
few,TRBV6-5,-,TRBJ2-7,CASGATGKTYEQYF,TGTGCCAGTGGGGCAACAGGGAAAACCTACGAGCAGTACTTC
many,TRBV29-1,-,TRBJ2-7,CSVAGGGNEQYF,TGCAGCGTTGCAGGGGGGGGAAACGAGCAGTACTTC
many,TRBV5-4,-,TRBJ2-1,CASSLDTVRNEQFF,TGTGCCAGCAGCTTGGATACCGTAAGGAATGAGCAGTTCTTC
many,TRBV6-6,TRBD1,TRBJ1-6,CASSPGQGNSPLHF,TGTGCCAGCAGTCCGGGACAGGGTAATTCACCCCTCCACTTT
many,TRBV7-6,-,TRBJ2-1,CASSPSGMGYNEQFF,TGTGCCAGCAGCCCCAGTGGGATGGGCTACAATGAGCAGTTCTTC
few,TRBV5-5,-,TRBJ2-5,CASSPTGGRTGETQYF,TGTGCCAGCAGCCCCACCGGCGGGAGGACAGGGGAGACCCAGTACTTC
few,TRBV29-1,TRBD1,TRBJ2-7,CSVDSGTGVYEQYF,TGCAGCGTTGACTCAGGGACAGGGGTCTACGAGCAGTACTTC
many,TRBV19,-,TRBJ1-4,CASSKVVEEKLFF,TGTGCCAGTAGTAAAGTGGTAGAAGAAAAACTGTTTTTT
many,TRBV20-1,TRBD2,TRBJ2-1,CSASPPGTSGYNEQFF,TGCAGTGCTAGCCCACCCGGGACTAGCGGCTACAATGAGCAGTTCTTC
many,TRBV12-3/TRBV12-4,TRBD2,TRBJ2-7,CASSRSSSGGEQYF,TGTGCCAGCAGTCGTAGCTCTAGCGGGGGCGAGCAGTACTTC
-,TRBV7-8,TRBD2,TRBJ2-3,CASSLVRSGGGDTQYF,TGTGCCAGCAGCTTAGTTCGTAGCGGGGGGGGAGATACGCAGTATTTT
few,TRBV7-9,-,TRBJ2-7,CASSLAGEQYF,TGTGCCAGCAGCTTAGCTGGAGAGCAGTACTTC
few,TRBV13,TRBD2,TRBJ2-3,CASSSRGVQRRTDTQYF,TGCGCCAGCAGCTCCCGGGGGGTGCAAAGACGCACAGATACGCAGTATTTT
many,TRBV3-1,-,TRBJ2-1,CASSQGVTEVYNEQFF,TGTGCCAGCAGCCAAGGGGTGACAGAGGTCTACAATGAGCAGTTCTTC
many,TRBV7-8,TRBD1,TRBJ1-6,CASSSHDMDRALWGSPLHF,TGTGCCAGCAGCTCACACGATATGGACAGGGCCCTTTGGGGTTCACCCCTCCACTTT
many,TRBV12-3/TRBV12-4,-,TRBJ1-2,CASSSLLSGNYGYTF,TGTGCCAGCAGTTCTTTGCTCTCGGGAAACTATGGCTACACCTTC
few,TRBV12-3/TRBV12-4,TRBD2,TRBJ2-1,CASTFGLAGFNEQFF,TGTGCCAGCACTTTCGGACTAGCGGGCTTCAATGAGCAGTTCTTC
-,TRBV29-1,TRBD1,TRBJ1-5,CSAGGGNQPQHF,TGCAGCGCAGGGGGAGGCAATCAGCCCCAGCATTTT
-,TRBV29-1,TRBD2,TRBJ2-7,CSVTSGGASAEQYF,TGCAGCGTGACTAGCGGGGGGGCCTCCGCTGAGCAGTACTTC
many,TRBV3-1,TRBD1,TRBJ2-1,CASSPRTGENEQFF,TGTGCCAGCAGCCCCCGGACAGGGGAGAATGAGCAGTTCTTC
many,TRBV7-9,-,TRBJ2-2,CASSFATNTGELFF,TGTGCCAGCAGCTTTGCTACGAACACCGGGGAGCTGTTTTTT
many,TRBV2,-,TRBJ1-2,CASQFRGYGYGYTF,TGTGCCAGTCAGTTCAGGGGATATGGCTATGGCTACACCTTC
many,TRBV12-5,TRBD2,TRBJ2-7,CASGPARGGSYEQYF,TGTGCTAGTGGTCCCGCCCGCGGGGGTTCCTACGAGCAGTACTTC
few,TRBV20-1,-,TRBJ2-5,CSARPAPGAAETQYF,TGCAGTGCTAGACCCGCTCCGGGGGCGGCAGAGACCCAGTACTTC